One and the same sample provided the 22 T cell receptor beta chains below, sequenced in a study of beta chain features in type 1 diabetes. Study-wide results and limits: TCRB CDR3s were moderately but significantly shorter in Type 1 diabetes patients in all four CD4+ subsets.

Expressed TCRB transcripts were sequenced, since all the RNA that had been isolated was reverse transcribed. Profiling relied on immunoSEQ multiplex PCR, and the TCRdb table lists in-frame clones only, not all of them. Of over 150,000 clones in the sample, 7.5% to 9.5% were seen once. What these receptors recognize is not known. The sample consisted of central memory CD4+ T cells from blood. The receptors come from a woman in her late teens or twenties with type 1 diabetes.

This clone has more than one count but fewer than ten. The chain links TRBV6-4 to TRBJ1-2; D remains ambiguous. Germline V gives CDR1 MRHNA, CDR2 SNTAGT. CDR3 length equals 14 residues. V was trimmed by 4 bases and J by 8 bases, leaving 17 bases between them. The CDR3 nucleotides read TGTGCCAGCAGTGCCACGGGAAGCATCAACGGCTACACCTTC. Its translation: CASSATGSINGYTF.

This chain links TRBV28 with TRBJ2-3, with TRBD2 matching over 9 bases. The CDR3 is 13 residues long. After removal of 6 bases from V and 6 bases from J, the junction contained 4 bases not matched to a gene. Germline CDR1 is MDHEN and CDR2 is SYDVKM. In DNA, the CDR3 is TGTGCCAGCAGCCTCAGCGGGGGGGATACGCAGTATTTT. This translates into CASSLSGGDTQYF.

The V call is TRBV4-3, the J call TRBJ1-3; 7 positions agree with TRBD1. Losses at the gene ends were 4 bases for V and 8 bases for J; bases not matched to a gene: 5. Germline CDR1 and CDR2: LGHNA and YSLEER. This CDR3 spans 13 amino acids. The CDR3: CASSPRTGDTIYF. The DNA for the CDR3 is TGCGCCAGCAGCCCACGGACAGGCGACACCATATATTTT.

V and J are TRBV27 and TRBJ2-2; D perhaps matches TRBD1 (6 bases). The CDR3 sequence is 13 residues long. Trimming removed 2 bases from V and 5 bases from J, with 6 bases in between. Germline V gives CDR1 MNHEY, CDR2 SMNVEV (reference sequence). The CDR3 protein is CASSLQGTGELFF. The CDR3 DNA reads as TGTGCCAGCAGTTTACAGGGGACCGGGGAGCTGTTTTTT.

This clone appeared a few times. The rearrangement links TRBV5-1 to TRBJ2-1, with 14 bases identical to TRBD2. With 5 bases clipped from V and 9 bases from J, the junction kept 10 bases outside the gene matches. This CDR3 spans 16 amino acids. The germline V gene encodes CDR1 SGHRS and CDR2 YFSETQ. CDR3 nucleotides: TGCGCCAGCAGGGTTTCCGGGACTAGCGGGAGCGGTGAGCAGTTCTTC. Its translation is CASRVSGTSGSGEQFF.

This clone was picked up a small number of times. The chain links TRBV4-1 to TRBJ2-5, with D possibly TRBD2 on 6 matching bases. Germline CDR1 reads MGHRA; CDR2 reads YSYEKL. The CDR3 length is 20 residues. The V and J ends lost 0 bases and 3 bases respectively, with 26 bases between them. CDR3 sequence (DNA): TGCGCCAGCAGCCAAGATACTGGGTTTGGAGCGGGCGTGGGGAAAGAGACCCAGTACTTC. Translated, it gives CASSQDTGFGAGVGKETQYF.

In this sample, this clone turned up a few times. The chain recombines TRBV4-3 with TRBJ2-1; 8 positions match TRBD2. This CDR3 has 14 residues. Germline trimming cut 5 bases from V and 8 bases from J; bases unmatched to any gene: 8. CDR1 is LGHNA, CDR2 YSLEER, per germline. The CDR3 sequence is CASSFGGGRDEQFF. The CDR3 DNA reads as TGCGCCAGCAGCTTCGGGGGGGGCCGGGATGAGCAGTTCTTC.

This chain connects TRBV7-9 to TRBJ2-4; 10 bases are a match to TRBD2. CDR3 length: 16 residues. Germline CDR1 is SEHNR and CDR2 is FQNEAQ (reference sequence). V gave up 3 bases and J gave up 11 bases; unmatched junction bases: 13. CDR3 protein: CASSFGLAGDAALQYF. In DNA form, the CDR3 reads TGTGCCAGCAGCTTCGGCCTAGCGGGAGACGCAGCCCTTCAGTACTTC. Based on the CDR3 plus reference TRBV7-9 and TRBJ2-4, the full variable domain is DTGVSQNPRHKITKRGQNVTFRCDPISEHNRLYWYRQTLGQGPEFLTYFQNEAQLEKSRLLSDRFSAERPKGSFSTLEIQRTEQGDSAMYLCASSFGLAGDAALQYFGAGTRLSVL.

The V and J genes are TRBV4-1 and TRBJ1-3, with a weak D call TRBD1 (5 bases). This CDR3 region has 17 residues. V was shortened by 1 base and J by 4 bases, with 17 bases between the two germline ends. The V gene's germline CDR1 is MGHRA and CDR2 YSYEKL. The CDR3 bases are TGCGCCAGCAGCCAAGCGGCGGGAGGGACCCTCGGAAACACCATATATTTT. This codes for CASSQAAGGTLGNTIYF.

This clone turned up a few times. The chain has TRBV7-9 and TRBJ2-1; D is ambiguous. The CDR3 is 12 amino acids. From germline, CDR1 is SEHNR and CDR2 FQNEAQ (reference sequence). The ends were cut back, 5 bases at V and 3 bases at J, with 5 bases in the middle. The CDR3 coding sequence is TGTGCCAGCAGCCACATCTACAATGAGCAGTTCTTC. Its translation: CASSHIYNEQFF.

Points on this clone: Additional DNA sequences in this sample encode the identical CDR3. This chain links TRBV7-2 with TRBJ2-3, with 7 bases fitting TRBD1. The junction had 1 base not matched to a gene; V was cut back by 4 bases and J by 0 bases. This CDR3 spans 14 amino acids. The germline V gene has CDR1 SGHTA and CDR2 FQGNSA. In nucleotides, the CDR3 is TGTGCCAGCAGCTGGGACAGCAGCACAGATACGCAGTATTTT. Its protein product is CASSWDSSTDTQYF.

This clone was seen a few times. The J gene is TRBJ1-2, the V gene TRBV6-1; D gene uncertain. V lost 8 bases and J lost 8, with 9 bases in between. Germline CDR1 and CDR2: MNHNS and SASEGT. The CDR3 has 10 amino acids. The CDR3 spells CASSGFGYTF. The CDR3 DNA sequence: TGTGCCAGCTCCGGGTTCGGCTACACCTTC.

The gene calls are TRBV29-1 and TRBJ2-1; D is possibly TRBD2 (7 bases). Germline V gene lookup returns CDR1 SQVTM and CDR2 ANQGSEA. Trimming took off 3 bases at V and 4 bases at J, with 19 bases between the two ends. The CDR3 spans 16 residues. CDR3 nucleotide sequence: TGCAGCGTTGAGTTACCGGGGGGCCGCTTTTACAATGAGCAGTTCTTC. This codes for CSVELPGGRFYNEQFF.

This clone was detected only a few times. In DNA, the CDR3 is TGTGCCAGCATCCCGGGGGGGGATCGTACCCAGTACTTC. It yields the protein CASIPGGDRTQYF. This chain uses TRBV28 with TRBJ2-5; 8 positions agree with TRBD2. Germline V lookup: CDR1 MDHEN, CDR2 SYDVKM. Trimming cost V 7 bases and J 8 bases; bases outside gene matches: 9. The CDR3 length is 13 residues.

This clone was detected a few times. Other nucleotide sequences from this sample produce the same CDR3. The chain carries TRBV7-2 and TRBJ2-5, with TRBD1 matching 7 bases. Germline CDR1 reads SGHTA; CDR2 reads FQGNSA. This CDR3 region has 13 residues. With V trimmed by 0 bases and J by 5 bases, 0 bases remained unmatched. CDR3 amino acids: CASSLAGGETQYF. As DNA, the CDR3 is TGTGCCAGCAGCTTAGCAGGGGGCGAGACCCAGTACTTC.

This clone was observed a handful of times. The CDR3 DNA follows: TGTGCCAGCAGCTTTGGTGGGGCGCGGACTGAAGCTTTCTTT. It translates to CASSFGGARTEAFF. The genes are TRBV7-8 and TRBJ1-1; maybe TRBD1 (5 bases). Trimming removed 3 bases from V and 5 bases from J, with 13 bases in between. Germline CDR1 is SGHVS and CDR2 is FQNEAQ. The CDR3 spans 14 residues.

This chain uses TRBV29-1 with TRBJ2-7, with D possibly TRBD2 on 6 matching bases. Germline V lookup: CDR1 SQVTM, CDR2 ANQGSEA. The V end lost 5 bases, the J end lost 5 bases, and 13 bases lay between the germline ends. The CDR3 is made up of 12 amino acids. Here the CDR3 reads CSVKRVGHEQYF. CDR3 bases: TGCAGCGTTAAGCGGGTCGGCCACGAGCAGTACTTC.

This clone was recorded a few times. The CDR3 sequence is CASSDPRLAGHYGQYF. The CDR3 DNA follows: TGTGCCAGCAGTGACCCGAGACTAGCGGGACATTACGGGCAGTACTTC. V gene TRBV25-1 combines with J gene TRBJ2-5; TRBD2 aligns across 11 bases. This CDR3 is 16 amino acids long. Germline V gene sequence: CDR1 MGHDK, CDR2 SYGVNS. V lost 3 bases to trimming and J lost 11 bases; unmatched junction nucleotides: 14. The full variable domain, in which reference TRBV25-1 and TRBJ2-5 provide the parts outside the CDR3, is EADIYQTPRYLVIGTGKKITLECSQTMGHDKMYWYQQDPGMELHLIHYSYGVNSTEKGDLSSESTVSRIRTEHFPLTLESARPSHTSQYLCASSDPRLAGHYGQYFGPGTRLLVL.

The chain joins TRBV18 to TRBJ2-1, with TRBD2 as a possible D gene (6 bases). The CDR3 has 15 amino acids. The V gene's germline CDR1 is KGHSH and CDR2 LQKENI. The V and J ends lost 5 bases and 0 bases respectively, with 11 bases between them. CDR3 protein: CASSSLATSYNEQFF. In nucleotides, the CDR3 is TGTGCCAGCTCATCCCTAGCGACCTCCTACAATGAGCAGTTCTTC.

This chain links TRBV30 with TRBJ2-7; maybe TRBD2 (6 bases). The V and J ends lost 6 bases and 2 bases respectively, with 17 bases between them. The CDR3 spans 14 residues. CDR1 is GTSNPN and CDR2 is SVGIG in the germline V gene (reference sequence). CDR3: CACTGTPGAYEQYF. In DNA form, the CDR3 reads TGTGCCTGCACCGGGACTCCGGGGGCCTACGAGCAGTACTTC.

V gene TRBV28 combines with J gene TRBJ1-2; no definite D call. Trimming stripped 2 bases from V and 3 bases from J, with 7 bases between. Germline loops: CDR1 MDHEN, CDR2 SYDVKM. The CDR3 length is 13 residues. As DNA, the CDR3 is TGTGCCAGCAGTTTAGCGACACACTATGGCTACACCTTC. Amino acid sequence: CASSLATHYGYTF.

This clone appeared a few times. This rearrangement joins TRBV5-5 to TRBJ2-7, with 10 positions matching TRBD2. The CDR3 loop spans 15 amino acids. With V trimmed by 3 bases and J by 1 base, 4 bases remained unmatched. The germline gives CDR1 SGHKS, CDR2 YYEKEE (reference sequence). CDR3 bases: TGTGCCAGCAGCTATGGACTAGCGGTATCCTACGAGCAGTACTTC. Translated: CASSYGLAVSYEQYF.